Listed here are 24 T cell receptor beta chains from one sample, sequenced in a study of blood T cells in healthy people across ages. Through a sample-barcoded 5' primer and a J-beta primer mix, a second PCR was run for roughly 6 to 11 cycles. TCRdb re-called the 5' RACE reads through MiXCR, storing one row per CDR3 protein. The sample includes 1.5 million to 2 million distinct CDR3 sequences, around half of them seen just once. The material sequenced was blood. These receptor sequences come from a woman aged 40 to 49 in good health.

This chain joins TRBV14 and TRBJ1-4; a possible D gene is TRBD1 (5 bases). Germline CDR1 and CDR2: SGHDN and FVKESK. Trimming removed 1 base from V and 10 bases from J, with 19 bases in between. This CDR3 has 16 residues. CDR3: CASSQARAGSLRKLFF. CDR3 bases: TGTGCCAGCAGCCAAGCTCGGGCAGGGTCACTACGAAAACTGTTTTTT. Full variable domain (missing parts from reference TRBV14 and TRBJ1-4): EAGVTQFPSHSVIEKGQTVTLRCDPISGHDNLYWYRRVMGKEIKFLLHFVKESKQDESGMPNNRFLAERTGGTYSTLKVQPAELEDSGVYFCASSQARAGSLRKLFFGSGTQLSVL.

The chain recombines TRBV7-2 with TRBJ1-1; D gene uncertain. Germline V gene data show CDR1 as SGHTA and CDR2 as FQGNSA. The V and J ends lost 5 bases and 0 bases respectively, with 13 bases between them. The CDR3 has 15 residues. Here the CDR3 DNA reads TGTGCCAGCAGCCCGTACGTGAGCGTGAACACTGAAGCTTTCTTT. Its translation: CASSPYVSVNTEAFF.

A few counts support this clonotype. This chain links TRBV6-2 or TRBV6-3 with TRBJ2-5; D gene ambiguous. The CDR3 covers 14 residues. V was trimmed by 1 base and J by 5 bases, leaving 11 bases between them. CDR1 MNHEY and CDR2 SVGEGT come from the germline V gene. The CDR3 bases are TGTGCCAGCAGTTACTATCCGGGTATGGAGACCCAGTACTTC. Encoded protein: CASSYYPGMETQYF.

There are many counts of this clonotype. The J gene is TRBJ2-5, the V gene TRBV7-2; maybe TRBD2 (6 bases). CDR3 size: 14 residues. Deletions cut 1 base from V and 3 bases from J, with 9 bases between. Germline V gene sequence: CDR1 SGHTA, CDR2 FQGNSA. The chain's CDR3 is CASSLGGGKETQYF. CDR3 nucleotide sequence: TGTGCCAGCAGCTTAGGGGGAGGTAAAGAGACCCAGTACTTC.

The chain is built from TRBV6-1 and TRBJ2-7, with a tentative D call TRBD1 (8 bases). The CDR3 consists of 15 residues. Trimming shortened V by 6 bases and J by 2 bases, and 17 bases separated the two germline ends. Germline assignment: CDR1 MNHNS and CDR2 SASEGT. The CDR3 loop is CASSIWTGTTYEQYF. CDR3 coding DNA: TGTGCCAGCAGCATATGGACAGGGACTACCTACGAGCAGTACTTC.

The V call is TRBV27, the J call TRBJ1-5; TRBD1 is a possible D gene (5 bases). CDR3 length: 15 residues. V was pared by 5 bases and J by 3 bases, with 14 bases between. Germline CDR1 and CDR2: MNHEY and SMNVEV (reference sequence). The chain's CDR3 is CASSPRGANNQPQHF. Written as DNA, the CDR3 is TGTGCCAGCAGTCCACGAGGGGCCAACAATCAGCCCCAGCATTTT.

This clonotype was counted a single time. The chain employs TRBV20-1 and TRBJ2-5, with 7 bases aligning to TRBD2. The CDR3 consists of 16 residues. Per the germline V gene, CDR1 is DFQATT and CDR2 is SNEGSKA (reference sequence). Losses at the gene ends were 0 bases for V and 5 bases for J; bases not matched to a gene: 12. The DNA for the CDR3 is TGCAGTGCTAGAGATGGAACTAGCGAATCCCTGGAGACCCAGTACTTC. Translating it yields CSARDGTSESLETQYF.

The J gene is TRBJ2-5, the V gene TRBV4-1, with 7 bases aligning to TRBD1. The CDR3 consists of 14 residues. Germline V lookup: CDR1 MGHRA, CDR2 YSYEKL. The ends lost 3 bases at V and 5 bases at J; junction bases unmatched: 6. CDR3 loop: CASSHKTGMETQYF. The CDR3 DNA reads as TGCGCCAGCAGCCACAAGACAGGGATGGAGACCCAGTACTTC.

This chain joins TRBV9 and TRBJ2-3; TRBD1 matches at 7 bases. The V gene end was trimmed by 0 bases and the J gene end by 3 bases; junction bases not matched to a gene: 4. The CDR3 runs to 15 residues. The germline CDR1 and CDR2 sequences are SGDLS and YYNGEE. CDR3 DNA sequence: TGTGCCAGCAGCGTAGCTACGGGACAGACAGATACGCAGTATTTT. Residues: CASSVATGQTDTQYF.

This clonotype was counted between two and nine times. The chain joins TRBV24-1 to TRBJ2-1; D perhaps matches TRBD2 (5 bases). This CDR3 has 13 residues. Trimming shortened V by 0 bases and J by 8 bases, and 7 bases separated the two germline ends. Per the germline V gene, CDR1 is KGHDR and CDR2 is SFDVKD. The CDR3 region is CATSDLMRDEQFF. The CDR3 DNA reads TGTGCCACCAGTGATTTGATGCGGGATGAGCAGTTCTTC.

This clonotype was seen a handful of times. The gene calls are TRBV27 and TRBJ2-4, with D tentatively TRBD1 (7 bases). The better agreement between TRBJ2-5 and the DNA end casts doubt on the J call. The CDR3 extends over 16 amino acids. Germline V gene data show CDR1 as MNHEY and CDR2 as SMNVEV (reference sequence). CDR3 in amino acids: CASSFSQGEAIETQYF. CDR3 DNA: TGTGCCAGCAGTTTTTCGCAGGGGGAGGCTATAGAGACCCAGTACTTC.

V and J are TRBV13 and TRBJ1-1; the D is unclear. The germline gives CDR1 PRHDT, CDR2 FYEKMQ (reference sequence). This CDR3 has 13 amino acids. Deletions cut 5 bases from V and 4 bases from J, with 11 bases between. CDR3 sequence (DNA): TGTGCCAGCAGCCCCCCGACCCGCACTGAAGCTTTCTTT. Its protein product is CASSPPTRTEAFF.

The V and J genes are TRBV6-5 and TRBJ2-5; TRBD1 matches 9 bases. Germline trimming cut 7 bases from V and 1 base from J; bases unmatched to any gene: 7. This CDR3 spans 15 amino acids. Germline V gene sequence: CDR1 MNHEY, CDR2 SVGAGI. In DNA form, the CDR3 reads TGTGCCAGCAAACAGGGGGCCGTCTTCCAAGAGACCCAGTACTTC. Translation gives CASKQGAVFQETQYF.

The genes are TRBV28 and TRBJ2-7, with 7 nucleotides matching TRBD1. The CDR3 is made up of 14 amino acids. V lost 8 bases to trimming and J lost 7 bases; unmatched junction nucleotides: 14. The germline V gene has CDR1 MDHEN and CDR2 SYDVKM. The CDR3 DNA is TGTGCCAGCGAGGGTTCGGACAGGCCTGGAGAGCAGTACTTC. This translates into CASEGSDRPGEQYF.

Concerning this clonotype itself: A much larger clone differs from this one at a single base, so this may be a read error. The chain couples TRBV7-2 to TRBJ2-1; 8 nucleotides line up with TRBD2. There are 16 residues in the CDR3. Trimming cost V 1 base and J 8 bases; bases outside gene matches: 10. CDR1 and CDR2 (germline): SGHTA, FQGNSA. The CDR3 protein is CASSLGVWTSNHEQFF. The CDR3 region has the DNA TGTGCCAGCAGCTTAGGGGTCTGGACTAGCAACCATGAGCAGTTCTTC. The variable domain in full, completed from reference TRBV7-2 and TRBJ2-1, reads GAGVSQSPSNKVTEKGKDVELRCDPISGHTALYWYRQSLGQGLEFLIYFQGNSAPDKSGLPSDRFSAERTGGSVSTLTIQRTQQEDSAVYLCASSLGVWTSNHEQFFGPGTRLTVL.

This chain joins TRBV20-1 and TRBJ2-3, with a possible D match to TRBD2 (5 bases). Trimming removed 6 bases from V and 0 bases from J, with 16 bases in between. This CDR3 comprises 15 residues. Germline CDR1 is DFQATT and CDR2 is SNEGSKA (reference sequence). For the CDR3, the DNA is TGCAGTGCCGAGCGGATTAGCACTAGCACAGATACGCAGTATTTT. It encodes CSAERISTSTDTQYF.

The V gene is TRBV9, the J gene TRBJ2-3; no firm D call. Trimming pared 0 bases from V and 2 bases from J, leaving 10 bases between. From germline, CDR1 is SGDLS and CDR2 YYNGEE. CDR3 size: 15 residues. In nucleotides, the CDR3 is TGTGCCAGCAGCGTAGCGACGAGATACACAGATACGCAGTATTTT. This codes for CASSVATRYTDTQYF.

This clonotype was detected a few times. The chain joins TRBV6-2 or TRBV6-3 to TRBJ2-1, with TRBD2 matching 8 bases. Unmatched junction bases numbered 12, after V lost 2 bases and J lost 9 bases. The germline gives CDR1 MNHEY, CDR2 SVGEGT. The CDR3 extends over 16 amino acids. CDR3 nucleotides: TGTGCCAGCAGTTACGACCGGGGGGGCCCTTTACTTGAGCAGTTCTTC. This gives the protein CASSYDRGGPLLEQFF.

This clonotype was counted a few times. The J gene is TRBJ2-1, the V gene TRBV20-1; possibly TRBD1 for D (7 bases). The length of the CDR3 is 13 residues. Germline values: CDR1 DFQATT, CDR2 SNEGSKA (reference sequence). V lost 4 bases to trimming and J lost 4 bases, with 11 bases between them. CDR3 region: CSATAGQYNEQFF. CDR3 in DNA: TGCAGTGCTACTGCGGGACAGTACAATGAGCAGTTCTTC.

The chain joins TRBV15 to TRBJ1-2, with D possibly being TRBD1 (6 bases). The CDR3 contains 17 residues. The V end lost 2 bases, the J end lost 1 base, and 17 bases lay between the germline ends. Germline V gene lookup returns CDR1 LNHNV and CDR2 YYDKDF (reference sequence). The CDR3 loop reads CATSRRVGGAGNYGYTF. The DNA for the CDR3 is TGTGCCACCAGCAGAAGAGTGGGGGGGGCGGGTAACTATGGCTACACCTTC.

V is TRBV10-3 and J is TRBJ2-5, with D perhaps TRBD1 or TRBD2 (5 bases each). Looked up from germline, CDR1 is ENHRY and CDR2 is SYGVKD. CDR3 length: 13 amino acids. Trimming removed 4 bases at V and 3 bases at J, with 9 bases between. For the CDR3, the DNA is TGTGCCATCAGTGTCGGGACCAAAGAGACCCAGTACTTC. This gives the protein CAISVGTKETQYF.

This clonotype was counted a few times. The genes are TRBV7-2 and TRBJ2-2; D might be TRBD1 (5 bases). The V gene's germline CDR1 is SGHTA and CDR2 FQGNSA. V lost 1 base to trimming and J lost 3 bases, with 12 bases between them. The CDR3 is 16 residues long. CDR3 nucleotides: TGTGCCAGCAGCTTAGGTGGCAGGGTAGACACCGGGGAGCTGTTTTTT. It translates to CASSLGGRVDTGELFF.

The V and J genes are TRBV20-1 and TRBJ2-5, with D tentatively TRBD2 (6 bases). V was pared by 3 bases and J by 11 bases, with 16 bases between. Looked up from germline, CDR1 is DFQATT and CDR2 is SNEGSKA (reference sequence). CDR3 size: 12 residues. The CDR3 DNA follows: TGCAGTGCTAGGGGAGGAGCCGATGAGCAGTACTTC. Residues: CSARGGADEQYF.

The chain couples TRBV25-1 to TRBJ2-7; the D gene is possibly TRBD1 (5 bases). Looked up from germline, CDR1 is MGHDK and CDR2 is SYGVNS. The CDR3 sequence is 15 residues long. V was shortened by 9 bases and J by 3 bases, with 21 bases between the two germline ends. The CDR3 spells CASTKQAGICYEQYF. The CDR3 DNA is TGTGCCAGTACGAAACAGGCAGGGATCTGCTACGAGCAGTACTTC.